These T cell receptor beta chains were read from a single sample in a study of T-cell reconstitution after alpha-beta-depleted transplantation in children. TCRdb analysed the PCR reads with MiXCR anew, one entry per CDR3 protein. The data hold about 110,000 distinct CDR3 sequences, with approximately 6.9% observed a single time. The sample here was PBMCs, mostly from graft donor cells, taken 360 days after TCRalphabeta/CD19-depleted stem cell transplant. Receptor source: a male patient aged 2 to 9 who had a stem cell transplant for acute lymphoblastic leukemia, so the T cells may come from the graft donor. The CDR3 runs from the conserved cysteine through the conserved F or W. The D gene is left open where the match is weak. For some rows the clone size is stated as once, few or many, or as a class when expanded; others skip it.

v_call: TRBV20-1
cdr3_length: 15
j_call: TRBJ1-2
clone_size: few
d_call: .
cdr3_nt: TGCAGTGCTTCCCTGGTGAAGGGCCTGAACTATGGCTACACCTTC
cdr3_aa: CSASLVKGLNYGYTF

v_call: TRBV4-2
cdr3_length: 16
j_call: TRBJ2-4
clone_size: .
d_call: .
cdr3_nt: TGTGCCAGCAGCCAAGGAGGGGGACTTTCCAAAAACATTCAGTACTTC
cdr3_aa: CASSQGGGLSKNIQYF

v_call: TRBV19
cdr3_length: 15
j_call: TRBJ1-5
clone_size: .
d_call: .
cdr3_nt: TGTGCCAGTAGTATTCGGTTTCTGTCGGTTCAGCCCCAGCATTTT
cdr3_aa: CASSIRFLSVQPQHF

v_call: TRBV6-5
cdr3_length: 14
j_call: TRBJ2-1
clone_size: many
d_call: TRBD1
cdr3_nt: TGTGCCAGCAGTTACGGACAGGGGAACAATGAGCAGTTCTTC
cdr3_aa: CASSYGQGNNEQFF

v_call: TRBV30
cdr3_length: 16
j_call: TRBJ2-2
clone_size: few
d_call: .
cdr3_nt: TGTGCCTGGAGTGTACAGGGCAAGAGGAACACCGGGGAGCTGTTTTTT
cdr3_aa: CAWSVQGKRNTGELFF

v_call: TRBV28
cdr3_length: 15
j_call: TRBJ2-5
clone_size: many
d_call: .
cdr3_nt: TGTGCCAGCAGTTCCGGACAAAGAGACCCAGTAGGCCAGTACTTC
cdr3_aa: CASSSGQRDPVGQYF

v_call: TRBV5-1
cdr3_length: 14
j_call: TRBJ2-5
clone_size: many
d_call: .
cdr3_nt: TGCGCCAGCAGCTTGGAGGGTTACCAAGAGACCCAGTACTTC
cdr3_aa: CASSLEGYQETQYF

v_call: TRBV7-9
cdr3_length: 15
j_call: TRBJ2-1
clone_size: many
d_call: TRBD2
cdr3_nt: TGTGCCAGCAGCCAGACTAGCGGGGGCCTTAATGAGCAGTTCTTC
cdr3_aa: CASSQTSGGLNEQFF

v_call: TRBV4-2
cdr3_length: 15
j_call: TRBJ2-2
clone_size: many
d_call: .
cdr3_nt: TGTGCCAGCAGCACCCGGCAGGGGGGAACCGGGGAGCTGTTTTTT
cdr3_aa: CASSTRQGGTGELFF

v_call: TRBV6-2/TRBV6-3
cdr3_length: 14
j_call: TRBJ2-2
clone_size: many
d_call: .
cdr3_nt: TGTGCCAGCAGTTGGGGACATAACACCGGGGAGCTGTTTTTT
cdr3_aa: CASSWGHNTGELFF

v_call: TRBV29-1
cdr3_length: 13
j_call: TRBJ2-2
clone_size: few
d_call: .
cdr3_nt: TGCAGCGTTGATGGACAGAACACCGGGGAGCTGTTTTTT
cdr3_aa: CSVDGQNTGELFF

v_call: TRBV4-3
cdr3_length: 17
j_call: TRBJ2-5
clone_size: many
d_call: .
cdr3_nt: TGCGCCAGCAGCCAAGATAAGAGGGGACCGTACCAAGAGACCCAGTACTTC
cdr3_aa: CASSQDKRGPYQETQYF

v_call: TRBV3-1
cdr3_length: 13
j_call: TRBJ1-5
clone_size: few
d_call: .
cdr3_nt: TGTGCCAGCAGCCAAGAGCAGGGGTGGCCCCAGCATTTT
cdr3_aa: CASSQEQGWPQHF

v_call: TRBV4-3
cdr3_length: 15
j_call: TRBJ1-5
clone_size: many
d_call: .
cdr3_nt: TGCGCCAGCAGCCAAGGGATGTATACCAATCAGCCCCAGCATTTT
cdr3_aa: CASSQGMYTNQPQHF

v_call: TRBV9
cdr3_length: 16
j_call: TRBJ2-5
clone_size: .
d_call: TRBD2
cdr3_nt: TGTGCCAGCAGCCAAGCGGCTAGCGGGTTTCAAGAGACCCAGTACTTC
cdr3_aa: CASSQAASGFQETQYF

v_call: TRBV9
cdr3_length: 12
j_call: TRBJ2-7
clone_size: many
d_call: .
cdr3_nt: TGTGCCAGCAGCGTAGATGACTACGAGCAGTACTTC
cdr3_aa: CASSVDDYEQYF

v_call: TRBV20-1
cdr3_length: 14
j_call: TRBJ1-2
clone_size: many
d_call: TRBD1
cdr3_nt: TGCAGTGCTAAAGCCGCGGGGCAGGGGGAAGGCTACACCTTC
cdr3_aa: CSAKAAGQGEGYTF

v_call: TRBV5-5
cdr3_length: 13
j_call: TRBJ2-3
clone_size: .
d_call: .
cdr3_nt: TGTGCCAGCAGCGCGTTGTCCACAGATACGCAGTATTTT
cdr3_aa: CASSALSTDTQYF

v_call: TRBV11-2
cdr3_length: 13
j_call: TRBJ2-3
clone_size: many
d_call: .
cdr3_nt: TGTGCCAGCAGATTCCAGGGCACAGATACGCAGTATTTT
cdr3_aa: CASRFQGTDTQYF

v_call: TRBV6-5
cdr3_length: 15
j_call: TRBJ2-1
clone_size: many
d_call: .
cdr3_nt: TGTGCCAGCAGTTACGAGCTGAGCTCCTACAATGAGCAGTTCTTC
cdr3_aa: CASSYELSSYNEQFF

v_call: TRBV7-8
cdr3_length: 11
j_call: TRBJ2-7
clone_size: many
d_call: .
cdr3_nt: TGTGCCAGCAGCCTCCGGGACGAGCAGTACTTC
cdr3_aa: CASSLRDEQYF

v_call: TRBV28
cdr3_length: 17
j_call: TRBJ2-5
clone_size: .
d_call: TRBD1
cdr3_nt: TGTGCCAGCAGTTTATGGGTACAGGGGCCTTTCGTAGAGACCCAGTACTTC
cdr3_aa: CASSLWVQGPFVETQYF

v_call: TRBV11-2
cdr3_length: 14
j_call: TRBJ2-4
clone_size: few
d_call: .
cdr3_nt: TGTGCCAGCAGCCCGGGTTGGATGTGGGACATTCAGTACTTC
cdr3_aa: CASSPGWMWDIQYF

v_call: TRBV20-1
cdr3_length: 16
j_call: TRBJ2-7
clone_size: few
d_call: TRBD2
cdr3_nt: TGCAGTGCTAGAGGGCAAAGCGGGAGGGCCTGGTACGAGCAGTACTTC
cdr3_aa: CSARGQSGRAWYEQYF

v_call: TRBV7-3
cdr3_length: 13
j_call: TRBJ1-5
clone_size: .
d_call: .
cdr3_nt: TGTGCCAGCAGCCCCGGGGGCAATCAGCCCCAGCATTTT
cdr3_aa: CASSPGGNQPQHF

v_call: TRBV18
cdr3_length: 15
j_call: TRBJ2-7
clone_size: .
d_call: .
cdr3_nt: TGTGCCAGCTCACCAGGCCGACAGGTACGGATGGAGCAGTACTTC
cdr3_aa: CASSPGRQVRMEQYF

v_call: TRBV28
cdr3_length: 14
j_call: TRBJ1-2
clone_size: .
d_call: .
cdr3_nt: TGTGCCAGCAGGCGTGACGGGGGGAACTATGGCTACACCTTC
cdr3_aa: CASRRDGGNYGYTF

v_call: TRBV9
cdr3_length: 16
j_call: TRBJ2-3
clone_size: many
d_call: TRBD2
cdr3_nt: TGTGCCAGCAGCGTAGGGCCAGCGGGAGGCGCAGATACGCAGTATTTT
cdr3_aa: CASSVGPAGGADTQYF

v_call: TRBV27
cdr3_length: 13
j_call: TRBJ2-7
clone_size: many
d_call: .
cdr3_nt: TGTGCCAGCAGTCTGGGGCCTGCCTACGAGCAGTACTTC
cdr3_aa: CASSLGPAYEQYF

v_call: TRBV11-2
cdr3_length: 19
j_call: TRBJ2-7
clone_size: many
d_call: .
cdr3_nt: TGTGCCAGCAGCTTAGATCTACCTAGGCCGGTCCAGCCTGTGAACGAGCAGTACTTC
cdr3_aa: CASSLDLPRPVQPVNEQYF

v_call: TRBV20-1
cdr3_length: 11
j_call: TRBJ2-5
clone_size: many
d_call: .
cdr3_nt: TGCAGTGCAGGGCCGGGGGAGACCCAGTACTTC
cdr3_aa: CSAGPGETQYF

v_call: TRBV6-1
cdr3_length: 14
j_call: TRBJ2-7
clone_size: many
d_call: TRBD2
cdr3_nt: TGTGCCAGCCAAAGGGCTAGCGGGTCCTACGAGCAGTACTTC
cdr3_aa: CASQRASGSYEQYF

v_call: TRBV5-1
cdr3_length: 13
j_call: TRBJ2-4
clone_size: .
d_call: .
cdr3_nt: TGCGCCAGCAGCTCGCCGGACAGCCCCGCCGTTGCCTTC
cdr3_aa: CASSSPDSPAVAF

v_call: TRBV9
cdr3_length: 14
j_call: TRBJ1-2
clone_size: .
d_call: TRBD1
cdr3_nt: TGTGCCAGCAGCGTCCGGACAGGGAGGTATGGCTACACCTTC
cdr3_aa: CASSVRTGRYGYTF

v_call: TRBV2
cdr3_length: 17
j_call: TRBJ2-4
clone_size: many
d_call: TRBD2
cdr3_nt: TGTGCCAGCAGTGAAGCTGGGGGGGGGTTAGCCAAAAACATTCAGTACTTC
cdr3_aa: CASSEAGGGLAKNIQYF

v_call: TRBV28
cdr3_length: 13
j_call: TRBJ2-2
clone_size: few
d_call: TRBD1
cdr3_nt: TGTGCCAGCAGCGGACAGGCTACCGGGGAGCTGTTTTTT
cdr3_aa: CASSGQATGELFF

v_call: TRBV27
cdr3_length: 14
j_call: TRBJ2-1
clone_size: .
d_call: TRBD2
cdr3_nt: TGTGCCAGCAGTTCGGGACTAGTGTACAATGAGCAGTTCTTC
cdr3_aa: CASSSGLVYNEQFF

v_call: TRBV12-3/TRBV12-4
cdr3_length: 12
j_call: TRBJ2-7
clone_size: many
d_call: .
cdr3_nt: TGTGCCAGCAGCCCCGGGGCTTACGAGCAGTACTTC
cdr3_aa: CASSPGAYEQYF

v_call: TRBV9
cdr3_length: 15
j_call: TRBJ1-1
clone_size: many
d_call: .
cdr3_nt: TGTGCCAGCAGCGTAGTGGTGGGATCGGACACTGAAGCTTTCTTT
cdr3_aa: CASSVVVGSDTEAFF

v_call: TRBV7-7
cdr3_length: 16
j_call: TRBJ2-2
clone_size: .
d_call: TRBD1
cdr3_nt: TGTGCTAGCAGCCCCCGGGACAGGGAAAACACCGGGGAGCTGTTTTTT
cdr3_aa: CASSPRDRENTGELFF

v_call: TRBV10-2
cdr3_length: 16
j_call: TRBJ2-5
clone_size: few
d_call: TRBD2
cdr3_nt: TGCGCCAGCAGTGCCTTACTAGCGCGGCCGGGGGAGACCCAGTACTTC
cdr3_aa: CASSALLARPGETQYF

v_call: TRBV11-2
cdr3_length: 14
j_call: TRBJ1-1
clone_size: .
d_call: .
cdr3_nt: TGTGCCAGCAGCGACCAGAACAGGGTCACTGAAGCTTTCTTT
cdr3_aa: CASSDQNRVTEAFF

v_call: TRBV7-9
cdr3_length: 15
j_call: TRBJ2-4
clone_size: few
d_call: TRBD1
cdr3_nt: TGTGCCAGCAGCCCCTGGACAGGGGGAGTAGACATTCAGTACTTC
cdr3_aa: CASSPWTGGVDIQYF

v_call: TRBV29-1
cdr3_length: 13
j_call: TRBJ2-2
clone_size: many
d_call: .
cdr3_nt: TGCAGCGTTGATCCTTGGGAGACCGGGGAGCTGTTTTTT
cdr3_aa: CSVDPWETGELFF